This entry is about one TCR beta chain. Its antigen remains unknown. Germline CDR1 is SGHTS and CDR2 is YDEGEE. This CDR3 comprises 12 residues. Trimming took 0 bases from V and 5 from J, leaving 6 bases between them. PCR was performed using 60 Vbeta and 13 Jbeta primers. The method was immunoSEQ multiplex PCR; TCRdb's version includes in-frame clones alone and lacks a portion of them. The sample contains about 110,000 clones, about 85% of which appear only once. This sample stems from a study of cytomegalovirus exposure and HLA in healthy donors. The overall study: Within the Caucasian-associated ancestry cluster were roughly 82% of the approximately 400 genotyped donors.

Study-level findings and limits: Per a later analysis, HLA-associated TCR beta chains showed more clonal expansion than other, equally common TCR beta chains.

The V gene is TRBV5-8, the J gene TRBJ2-7, with D unresolved. Sequenced input: PBMCs. This TCR derives from a man aged 45-60 years in good health and CMV-seronegative. The CDR3 DNA sequence: TGTGCCAGCAGCTTGGGTTTCGACGAGCAGTACTTC. Protein sequence: CASSLGFDEQYF.